This record covers a single TCR beta chain. The data were taken from a study of blood T cell repertoires in COVID-19. Sequencing was performed with immunoSEQ multiplex PCR; in TCRdb, only in-frame clones are kept and a portion is missing. The sample contains around 310,000 clones, approximately 90% of which appear only once. The CDR3 has 14 amino acids. The V gene's germline CDR1 is LNHNV and CDR2 YYDKDF (reference sequence). Deletions cut 3 bases from V and 4 bases from J, with 10 bases between. This TCR came from a woman aged 55 to 70 with acute or convalescent COVID-19. This chain links TRBV15 with TRBJ1-5, with D perhaps matching TRBD1 (5 bases). The material sequenced was peripheral blood. CDR3 coding DNA: TGTGCCACCAGCAGTTATGGGGGGAATCAGCCCCAGCATTTT. Residues: CATSSYGGNQPQHF.